This entry describes one T cell receptor beta chain. The antigen is undetermined. The junction departs from the called germline gene at one end, perhaps through a read error. The data were taken from a study of T cells in Graves' hyperthyroidism and ophthalmopathy. Study background: Any treatment followed the collection of peripheral blood at initial diagnosis. Study-level findings and limits: Using 13 V-J features, a model discriminated ophthalmopathy from stable hyperthyroidism. The model predicted ophthalmopathy a median roughly six months before onset.

Newly diagnosed hyperthyroidism, duration under 2 months, in patients aged 18 to 65. The germline V gene has CDR1 WSHSY and CDR2 SAAADI. The CDR3 has 16 residues. RNA transcripts provided the source from which TCR beta CDR3 regions were amplified. An initial round of RT-PCR targeting the TCR CDR3 relied on the HTBI primer set. MiXCR, run by TCRdb on the multiplex PCR reads, gives a single entry per CDR3 protein. The sample has roughly 510,000 distinct CDR3 sequences, about a fifth seen once. This sequence was found in a man between 18 and 29 years old with Graves' hyperthyroidism. This sequence joins TRBV10-2 and TRBJ2-7; D is ambiguous. Sequencing was performed on blood. The CDR3 spells CVCSEDRVPVGYEQYF. CDR3 bases: TGTGTCTGCAGTGAGGACCGAGTGCCGGTAGGTTACGAGCAGTACTTC.